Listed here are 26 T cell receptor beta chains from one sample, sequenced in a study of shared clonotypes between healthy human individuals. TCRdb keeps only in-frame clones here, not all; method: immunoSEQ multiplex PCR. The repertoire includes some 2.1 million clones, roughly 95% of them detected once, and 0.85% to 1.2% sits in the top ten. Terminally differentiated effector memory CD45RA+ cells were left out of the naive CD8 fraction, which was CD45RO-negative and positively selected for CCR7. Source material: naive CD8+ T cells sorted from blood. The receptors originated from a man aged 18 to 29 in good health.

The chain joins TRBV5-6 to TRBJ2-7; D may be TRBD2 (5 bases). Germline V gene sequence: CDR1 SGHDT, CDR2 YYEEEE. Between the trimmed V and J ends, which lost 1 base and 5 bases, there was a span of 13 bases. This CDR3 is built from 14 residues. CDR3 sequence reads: CASSLWGSGNEQYF. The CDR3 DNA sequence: TGTGCCAGCAGCTTGTGGGGTTCGGGGAACGAGCAGTACTTC.

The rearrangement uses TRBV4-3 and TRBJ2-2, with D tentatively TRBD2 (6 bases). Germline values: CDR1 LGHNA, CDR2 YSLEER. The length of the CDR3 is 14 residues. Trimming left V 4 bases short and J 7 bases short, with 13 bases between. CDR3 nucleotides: TGCGCCAGCAGCCCACGGGAGTTGGTCGGGGAGCTGTTTTTT. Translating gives CASSPRELVGELFF.

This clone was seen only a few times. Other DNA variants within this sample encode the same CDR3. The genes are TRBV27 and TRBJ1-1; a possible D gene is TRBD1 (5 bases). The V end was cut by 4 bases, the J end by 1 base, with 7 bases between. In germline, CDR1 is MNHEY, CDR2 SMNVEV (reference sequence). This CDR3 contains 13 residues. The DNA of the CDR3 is TGTGCCAGCAGTTATGGGGGGAACACTGAAGCTTTCTTT. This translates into CASSYGGNTEAFF.

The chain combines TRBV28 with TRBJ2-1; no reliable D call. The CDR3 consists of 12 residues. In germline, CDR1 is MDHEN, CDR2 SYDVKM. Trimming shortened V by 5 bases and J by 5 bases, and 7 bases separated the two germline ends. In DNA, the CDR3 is TGTGCCAGCAGTCCCGCCCACAATGAGCAGTTCTTC. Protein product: CASSPAHNEQFF. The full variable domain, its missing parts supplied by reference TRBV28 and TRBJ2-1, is DVKVTQSSRYLVKRTGEKVFLECVQDMDHENMFWYRQDPGLGLRLIYFSYDVKMKEKGDIPEGYSVSREKKERFSLILESASTNQTSMYLCASSPAHNEQFFGPGTRLTVL.

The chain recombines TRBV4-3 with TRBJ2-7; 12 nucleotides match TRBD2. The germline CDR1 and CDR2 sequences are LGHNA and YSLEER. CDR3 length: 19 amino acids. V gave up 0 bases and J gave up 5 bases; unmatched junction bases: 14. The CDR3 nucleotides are TGCGCCAGCAGCCAAGATTCTGGGCTAGCGGGAGGGCCTTTCCACGAGCAGTACTTC. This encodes CASSQDSGLAGGPFHEQYF.

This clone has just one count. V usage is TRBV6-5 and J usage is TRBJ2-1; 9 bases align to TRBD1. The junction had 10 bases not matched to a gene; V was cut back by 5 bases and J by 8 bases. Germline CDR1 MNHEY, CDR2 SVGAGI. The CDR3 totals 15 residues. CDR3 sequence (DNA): TGTGCCAGCAGTATACCCGGGACAGGGCCGGATGAGCAGTTCTTC. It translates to CASSIPGTGPDEQFF.

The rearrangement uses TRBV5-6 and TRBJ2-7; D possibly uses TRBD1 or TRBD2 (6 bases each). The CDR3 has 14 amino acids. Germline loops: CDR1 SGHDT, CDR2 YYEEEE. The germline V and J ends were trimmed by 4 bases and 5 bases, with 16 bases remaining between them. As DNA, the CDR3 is TGTGCCAGCAGCCCTGGTGGGGGGCTAGACGAGCAGTACTTC. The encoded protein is CASSPGGGLDEQYF.

CDR3 coding DNA: TGTGCCAGCAGTGTGACAGGGGCTACCAATGAGCAGTTCTTC. Protein sequence: CASSVTGATNEQFF. The chain uses TRBV6-5 and TRBJ2-1; 8 nucleotides line up with TRBD1. Germline V gene sequence: CDR1 MNHEY, CDR2 SVGAGI. V trimming: 5 bases; J trimming: 6 bases; junction bases outside the gene matches: 6. The CDR3 contains 14 residues.

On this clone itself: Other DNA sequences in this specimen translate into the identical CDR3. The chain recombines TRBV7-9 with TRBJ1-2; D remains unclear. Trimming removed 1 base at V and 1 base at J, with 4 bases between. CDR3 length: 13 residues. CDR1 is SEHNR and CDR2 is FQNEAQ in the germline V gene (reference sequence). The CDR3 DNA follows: TGTGCCAGCAGCTTAGGGGGTAACTATGGCTACACCTTC. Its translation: CASSLGGNYGYTF.

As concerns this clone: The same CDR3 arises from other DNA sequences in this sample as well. The CDR3 protein is CASSLVGSNYGYTF. CDR3 bases: TGTGCCAGCAGTTTGGTCGGATCTAACTATGGCTACACCTTC. The rearrangement links TRBV27 to TRBJ1-2; D ambiguous. V shed 3 bases and J shed 0 bases, with 8 bases lying between them. The CDR3 has 14 residues. The germline V gene encodes CDR1 MNHEY and CDR2 SMNVEV (reference sequence).

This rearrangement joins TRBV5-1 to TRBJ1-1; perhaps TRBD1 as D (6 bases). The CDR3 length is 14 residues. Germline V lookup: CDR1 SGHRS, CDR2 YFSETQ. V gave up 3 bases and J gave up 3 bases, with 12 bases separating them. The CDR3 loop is CASSSRGTDTEAFF. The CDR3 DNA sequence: TGCGCCAGCAGCTCCAGGGGCACGGACACTGAAGCTTTCTTT.

The CDR3 is CASSDGWGSYGYTF. Here the CDR3 DNA reads TGTGCCAGCAGTGATGGGTGGGGGTCCTATGGCTACACCTTC. The chain recombines TRBV2 with TRBJ1-2, with a weak D call TRBD1 (5 bases). The CDR3 is 14 amino acids. Germline V gene lookup returns CDR1 SNHLY and CDR2 FYNNEI. Trimming took 3 bases from V and 4 from J, leaving 12 bases between them.

Here the CDR3 reads CASSADREGIQPQHF. CDR3 coding DNA: TGTGCCAGTAGCGCGGACAGGGAAGGCATTCAGCCCCAGCATTTT. The V gene is TRBV19, the J gene TRBJ1-5; 8 bases map to TRBD1. The germline gives CDR1 LNHDA, CDR2 SQIVND (reference sequence). The trim removed 6 bases at V and 6 bases at J, leaving 10 bases unmatched. The CDR3 runs to 15 residues.

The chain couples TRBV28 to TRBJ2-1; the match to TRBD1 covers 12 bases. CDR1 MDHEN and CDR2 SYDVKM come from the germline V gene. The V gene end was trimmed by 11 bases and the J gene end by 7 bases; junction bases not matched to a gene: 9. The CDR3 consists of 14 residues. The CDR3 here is CAGQGQGAYNEQFF. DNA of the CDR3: TGTGCCGGCCAGGGACAGGGGGCGTATAATGAGCAGTTCTTC.

CDR3 amino acids: CASSVTGTGEETQYF. The CDR3 nucleotides read TGTGCCAGCAGCGTCACCGGGACAGGGGAAGAGACCCAGTACTTC. The chain employs TRBV5-6 and TRBJ2-5; 10 nucleotides agree with TRBD1. The J segment lost 3 bases and the V segment lost 4 bases, leaving 6 bases of the junction unmatched. Germline V gene lookup returns CDR1 SGHDT and CDR2 YYEEEE. The CDR3 length is 15 residues.

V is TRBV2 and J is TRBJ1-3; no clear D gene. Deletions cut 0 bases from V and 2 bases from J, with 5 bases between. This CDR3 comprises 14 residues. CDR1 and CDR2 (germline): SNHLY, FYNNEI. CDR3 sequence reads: CASSEAGTGNTIYF. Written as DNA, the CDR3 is TGTGCCAGCAGTGAAGCTGGGACTGGAAACACCATATATTTT. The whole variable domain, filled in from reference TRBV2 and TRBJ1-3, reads EPEVTQTPSHQVTQMGQEVILRCVPISNHLYFYWYRQILGQKVEFLVSFYNNEISEKSEIFDDQFSVERPDGSNFTLKIRSTKLEDSAMYFCASSEAGTGNTIYFGEGSWLTVV.

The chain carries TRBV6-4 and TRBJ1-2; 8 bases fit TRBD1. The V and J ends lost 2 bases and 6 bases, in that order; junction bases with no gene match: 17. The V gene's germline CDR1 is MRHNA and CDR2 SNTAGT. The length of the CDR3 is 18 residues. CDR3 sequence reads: CASSDDSPGQDRVDGYTF. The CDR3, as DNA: TGTGCCAGCAGTGACGATTCCCCAGGACAGGACAGGGTTGATGGCTACACCTTC.

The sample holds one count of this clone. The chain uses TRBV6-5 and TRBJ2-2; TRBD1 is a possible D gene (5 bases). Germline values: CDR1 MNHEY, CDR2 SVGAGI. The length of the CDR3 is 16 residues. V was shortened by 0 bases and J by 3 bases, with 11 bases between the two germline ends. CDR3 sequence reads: CASSYSEDTHTGELFF. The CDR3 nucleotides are TGTGCCAGCAGTTACTCAGAGGACACACACACCGGGGAGCTGTTTTTT.

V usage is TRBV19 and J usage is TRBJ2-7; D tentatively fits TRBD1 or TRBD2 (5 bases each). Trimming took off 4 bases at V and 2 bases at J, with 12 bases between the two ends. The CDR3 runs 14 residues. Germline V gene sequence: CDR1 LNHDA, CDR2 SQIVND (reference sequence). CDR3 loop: CASSTGDGTYEQYF. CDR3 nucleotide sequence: TGTGCCAGTAGTACCGGGGACGGAACCTACGAGCAGTACTTC.

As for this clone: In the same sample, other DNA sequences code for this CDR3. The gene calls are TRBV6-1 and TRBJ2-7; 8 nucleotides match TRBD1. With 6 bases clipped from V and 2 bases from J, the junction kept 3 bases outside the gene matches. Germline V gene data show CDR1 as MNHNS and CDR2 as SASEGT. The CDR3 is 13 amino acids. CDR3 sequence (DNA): TGTGCCAGCAGCCACAGGGGGGCCTACGAGCAGTACTTC. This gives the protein CASSHRGAYEQYF.

CDR3 in DNA: TGTGCCAGCTCATCTCAGGGGGCGGAACTGGAAAGCACAGATACGCAGTATTTT. Protein sequence: CASSSQGAELESTDTQYF. The chain couples TRBV18 to TRBJ2-3, with 8 nucleotides matching TRBD1. V lost 5 bases and J lost 0; bases outside the gene matches: 13. CDR3 size: 18 residues. Germline V gene sequence: CDR1 KGHSH, CDR2 LQKENI.

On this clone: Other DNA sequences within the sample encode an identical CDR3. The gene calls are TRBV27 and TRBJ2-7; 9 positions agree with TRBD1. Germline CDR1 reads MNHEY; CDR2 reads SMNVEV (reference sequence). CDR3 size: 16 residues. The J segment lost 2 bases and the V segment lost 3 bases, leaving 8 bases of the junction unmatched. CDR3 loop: CASSFSQGALTYEQYF. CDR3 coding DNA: TGTGCCAGCAGTTTCTCACAGGGGGCCCTGACCTACGAGCAGTACTTC.

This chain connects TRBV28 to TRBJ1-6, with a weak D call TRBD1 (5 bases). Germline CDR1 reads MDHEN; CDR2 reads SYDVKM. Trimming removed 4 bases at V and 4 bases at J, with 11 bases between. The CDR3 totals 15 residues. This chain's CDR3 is CASSSDIIYNSPLHF. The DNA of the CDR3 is TGTGCCAGCAGTTCGGACATTATTTATAATTCACCCCTCCACTTT.

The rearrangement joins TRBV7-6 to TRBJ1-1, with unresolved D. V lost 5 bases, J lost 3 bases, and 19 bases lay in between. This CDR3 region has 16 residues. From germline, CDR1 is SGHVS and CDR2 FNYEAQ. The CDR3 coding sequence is TGTGCCAGCAGCCCGGTTCGTGAATTGGGTGACACTGAAGCTTTCTTT. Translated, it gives CASSPVRELGDTEAFF.

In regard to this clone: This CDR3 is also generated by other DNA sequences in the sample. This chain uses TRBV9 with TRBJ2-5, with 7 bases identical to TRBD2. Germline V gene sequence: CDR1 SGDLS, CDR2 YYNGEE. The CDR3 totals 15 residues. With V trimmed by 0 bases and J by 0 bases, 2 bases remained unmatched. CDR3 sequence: CASSVDGGYQETQYF. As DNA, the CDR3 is TGTGCCAGCAGCGTAGACGGGGGGTACCAAGAGACCCAGTACTTC.

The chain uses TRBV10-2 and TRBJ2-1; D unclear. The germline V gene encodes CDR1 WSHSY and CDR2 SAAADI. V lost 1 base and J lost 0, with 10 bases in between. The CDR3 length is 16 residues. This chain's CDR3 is CASSEFGALSYNEQFF. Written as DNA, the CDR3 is TGCGCCAGCAGTGAGTTCGGCGCCCTCTCCTACAATGAGCAGTTCTTC.